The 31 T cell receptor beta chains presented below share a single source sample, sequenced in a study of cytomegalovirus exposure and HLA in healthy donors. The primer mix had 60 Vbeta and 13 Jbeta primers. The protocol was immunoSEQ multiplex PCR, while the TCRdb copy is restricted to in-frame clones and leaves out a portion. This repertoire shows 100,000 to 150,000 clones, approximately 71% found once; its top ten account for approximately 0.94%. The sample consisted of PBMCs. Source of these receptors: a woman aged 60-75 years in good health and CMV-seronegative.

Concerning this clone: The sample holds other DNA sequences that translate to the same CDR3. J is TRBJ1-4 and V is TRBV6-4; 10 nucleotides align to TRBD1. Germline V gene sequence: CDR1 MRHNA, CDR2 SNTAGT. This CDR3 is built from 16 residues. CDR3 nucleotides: TGTGAGGTTGGTAGACAGGGGGCCGAGGAGGGTGAAAAACTGTTTTTT. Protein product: CEVGRQGAEEGEKLFF.

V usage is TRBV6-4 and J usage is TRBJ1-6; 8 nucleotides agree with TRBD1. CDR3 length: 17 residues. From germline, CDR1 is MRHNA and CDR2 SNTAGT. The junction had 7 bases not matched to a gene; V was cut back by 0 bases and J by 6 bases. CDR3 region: CASSDSSGGDGNSPLHF. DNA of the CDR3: TGTGCCAGCAGTGACTCATCAGGGGGCGATGGTAATTCACCCCTCCACTTT.

For the CDR3, the DNA is TGTGCCAGCAGCCTACACGGCGCGGGAGGATACAATGAGCAGTTCTTC. Translation: CASSLHGAGGYNEQFF. The chain uses TRBV7-3 and TRBJ2-1; TRBD2 matches 8 bases. CDR3 length: 16 amino acids. The J segment lost 4 bases and the V segment lost 5 bases, leaving 10 bases of the junction unmatched. Per germline, CDR1 SGHTA and CDR2 FQGTGA.

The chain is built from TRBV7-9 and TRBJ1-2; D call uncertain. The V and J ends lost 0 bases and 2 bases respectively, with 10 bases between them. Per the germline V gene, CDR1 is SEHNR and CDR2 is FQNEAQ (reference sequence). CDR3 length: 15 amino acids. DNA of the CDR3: TGTGCCAGCAGCTTAGCGCTAAGCAGGAACTATGGCTACACCTTC. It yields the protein CASSLALSRNYGYTF.

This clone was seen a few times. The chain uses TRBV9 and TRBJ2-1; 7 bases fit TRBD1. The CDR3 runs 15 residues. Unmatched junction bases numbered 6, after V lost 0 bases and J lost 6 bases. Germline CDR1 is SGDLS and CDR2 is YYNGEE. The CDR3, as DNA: TGTGCCAGCAGCGTAGGTAGGGGGCAGAGCAATGAGCAGTTCTTC. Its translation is CASSVGRGQSNEQFF.

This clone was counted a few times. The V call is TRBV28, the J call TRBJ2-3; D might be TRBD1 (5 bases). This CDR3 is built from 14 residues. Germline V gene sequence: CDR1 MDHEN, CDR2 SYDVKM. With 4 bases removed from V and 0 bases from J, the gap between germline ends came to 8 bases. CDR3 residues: CASSWGSSTDTQYF. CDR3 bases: TGTGCCAGCAGTTGGGGCAGTAGCACAGATACGCAGTATTTT.

Here the CDR3 reads CASSLRGEGGTEAFF. The CDR3 coding sequence is TGTGCCAGCAGCCTGAGGGGGGAGGGGGGGACTGAAGCTTTCTTT. V is TRBV7-3 and J is TRBJ1-1; D possibly corresponds to TRBD1 (6 bases). This CDR3 is 15 amino acids long. Germline V lookup: CDR1 SGHTA, CDR2 FQGTGA. Trimming shortened V by 5 bases and J by 5 bases, and 18 bases separated the two germline ends. Looking up the rest from reference TRBV7-3 and TRBJ1-1 gives the full variable domain: GAGVSQTPSNKVTEKGKYVELRCDPISGHTALYWYRQSLGQGPEFLIYFQGTGAADDSGLPNDRFFAVRPEGSVSTLKIQRTERGDSAVYLCASSLRGEGGTEAFFGQGTRLTVV.

The CDR3 protein is CASTTWTGEYEQYF. CDR3 sequence (DNA): TGCGCCAGCACGACTTGGACAGGGGAATACGAGCAGTACTTC. V gene TRBV5-1 combines with J gene TRBJ2-7; 9 bases are a match to TRBD1. The germline V gene encodes CDR1 SGHRS and CDR2 YFSETQ. Losses at the gene ends were 6 bases for V and 4 bases for J; bases not matched to a gene: 8. CDR3 length: 14 residues.

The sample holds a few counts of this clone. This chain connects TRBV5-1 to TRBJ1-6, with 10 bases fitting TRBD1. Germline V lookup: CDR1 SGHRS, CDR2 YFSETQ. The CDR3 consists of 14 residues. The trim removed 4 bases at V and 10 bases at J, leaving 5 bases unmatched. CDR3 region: CASSTDRGPSPLHF. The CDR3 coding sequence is TGCGCCAGCAGCACAGACAGGGGGCCATCACCCCTCCACTTT. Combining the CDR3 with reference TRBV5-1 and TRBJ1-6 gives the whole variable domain KAGVTQTPRYLIKTRGQQVTLSCSPISGHRSVSWYQQTPGQGLQFLFEYFSETQRNKGNFPGRFSGRQFSNSRSEMNVSTLELGDSALYLCASSTDRGPSPLHFGNGTRLTVT.

The CDR3 loop is CASSLTGRSYNEQFF. The CDR3 bases are TGTGCCAGCAGCTTAACAGGGCGTTCCTACAATGAGCAGTTCTTC. V usage is TRBV5-8 and J usage is TRBJ2-1, with a possible D match to TRBD1 (6 bases). V was pared by 2 bases and J by 1 base, with 10 bases between. Per germline, CDR1 SGHTS and CDR2 YDEGEE. The CDR3 is 15 amino acids.

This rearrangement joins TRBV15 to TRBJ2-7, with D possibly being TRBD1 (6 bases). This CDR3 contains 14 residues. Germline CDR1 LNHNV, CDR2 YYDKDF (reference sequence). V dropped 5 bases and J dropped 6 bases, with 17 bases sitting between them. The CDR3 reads CATSHRVGDFEQYF. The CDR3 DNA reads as TGTGCCACCAGCCACAGGGTAGGGGATTTCGAGCAGTACTTC.

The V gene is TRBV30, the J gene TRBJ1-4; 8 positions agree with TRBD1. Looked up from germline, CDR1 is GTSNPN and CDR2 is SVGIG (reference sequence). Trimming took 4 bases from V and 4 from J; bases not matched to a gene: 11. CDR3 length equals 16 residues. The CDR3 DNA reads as TGTGCCTGGATGGGGACAGGATATTATCATAATGAAAAACTGTTTTTT. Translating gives CAWMGTGYYHNEKLFF.

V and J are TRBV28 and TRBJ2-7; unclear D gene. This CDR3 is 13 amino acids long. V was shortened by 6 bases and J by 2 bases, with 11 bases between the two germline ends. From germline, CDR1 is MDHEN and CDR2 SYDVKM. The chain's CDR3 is CASSLSRAYEQYF. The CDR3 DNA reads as TGTGCCAGCAGCCTCTCCCGCGCCTACGAGCAGTACTTC.

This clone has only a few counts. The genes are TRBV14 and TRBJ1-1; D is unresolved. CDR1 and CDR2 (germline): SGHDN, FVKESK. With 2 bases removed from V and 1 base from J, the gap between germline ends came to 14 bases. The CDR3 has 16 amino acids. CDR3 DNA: TGTGCCAGCAGCCAACTCCGGCTACAGCCGAACACTGAAGCTTTCTTT. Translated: CASSQLRLQPNTEAFF.

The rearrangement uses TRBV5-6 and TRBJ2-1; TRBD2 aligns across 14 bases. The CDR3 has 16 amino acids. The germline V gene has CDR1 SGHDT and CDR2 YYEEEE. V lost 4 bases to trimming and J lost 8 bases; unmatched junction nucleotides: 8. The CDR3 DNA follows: TGTGCCAGCAGCAGAAGGACTAGCGGGAGGCGGGATGAGCAGTTCTTC. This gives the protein CASSRRTSGRRDEQFF. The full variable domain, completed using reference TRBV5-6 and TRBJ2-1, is DAGVTQSPTHLIKTRGQQVTLRCSPKSGHDTVSWYQQALGQGPQFIFQYYEEEERQRGNFPDRFSGHQFPNYSSELNVNALLLGDSALYLCASSRRTSGRRDEQFFGPGTRLTVL.

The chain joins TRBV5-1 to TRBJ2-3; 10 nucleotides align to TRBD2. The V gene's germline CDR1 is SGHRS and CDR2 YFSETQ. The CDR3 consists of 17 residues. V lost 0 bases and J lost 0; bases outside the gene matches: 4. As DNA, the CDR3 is TGCGCCAGCAGCTTGGGCAGGACTAGCGGCAGCACAGATACGCAGTATTTT. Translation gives CASSLGRTSGSTDTQYF. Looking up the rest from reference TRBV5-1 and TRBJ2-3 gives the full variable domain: KAGVTQTPRYLIKTRGQQVTLSCSPISGHRSVSWYQQTPGQGLQFLFEYFSETQRNKGNFPGRFSGRQFSNSRSEMNVSTLELGDSALYLCASSLGRTSGSTDTQYFGPGTRLTVL.

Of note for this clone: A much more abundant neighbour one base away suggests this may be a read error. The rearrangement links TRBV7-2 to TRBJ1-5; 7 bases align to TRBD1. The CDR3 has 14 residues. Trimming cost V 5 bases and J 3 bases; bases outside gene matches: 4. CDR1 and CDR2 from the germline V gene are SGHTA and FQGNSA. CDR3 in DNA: TGTGCCAGCAGCCAAGACAGGGTCAATCAGCCCCAGCATTTT. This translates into CASSQDRVNQPQHF.

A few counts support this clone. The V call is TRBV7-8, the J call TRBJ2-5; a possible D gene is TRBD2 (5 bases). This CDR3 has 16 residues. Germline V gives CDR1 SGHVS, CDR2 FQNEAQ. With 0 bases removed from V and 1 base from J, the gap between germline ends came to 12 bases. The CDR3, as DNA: TGTGCCAGCAGCTTAGCGGCCGGGCGGGCCCAAGAGACCCAGTACTTC. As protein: CASSLAAGRAQETQYF.

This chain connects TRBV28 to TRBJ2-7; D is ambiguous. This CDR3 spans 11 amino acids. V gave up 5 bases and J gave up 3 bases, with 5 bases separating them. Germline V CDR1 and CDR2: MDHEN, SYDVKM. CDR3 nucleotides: TGTGCCAGCAGTCCAGGCTACGAGCAGTACTTC. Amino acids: CASSPGYEQYF. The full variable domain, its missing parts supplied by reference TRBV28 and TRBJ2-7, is DVKVTQSSRYLVKRTGEKVFLECVQDMDHENMFWYRQDPGLGLRLIYFSYDVKMKEKGDIPEGYSVSREKKERFSLILESASTNQTSMYLCASSPGYEQYFGPGTRLTVT.

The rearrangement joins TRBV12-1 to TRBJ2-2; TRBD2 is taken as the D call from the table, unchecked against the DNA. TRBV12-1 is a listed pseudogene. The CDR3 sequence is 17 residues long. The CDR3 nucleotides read TGTGCCAGCAGCCCAGGACTAGCGGGGGCCCACACCGGGGAGCTGTTTTTT. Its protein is CASSPGLAGAHTGELFF.

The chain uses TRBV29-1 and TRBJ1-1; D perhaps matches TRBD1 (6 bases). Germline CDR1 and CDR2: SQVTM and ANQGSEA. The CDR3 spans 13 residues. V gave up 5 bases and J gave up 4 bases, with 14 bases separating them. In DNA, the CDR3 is TGCAGCGTTAGTGGGGGCCGAGGCACTGAAGCTTTCTTT. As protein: CSVSGGRGTEAFF.

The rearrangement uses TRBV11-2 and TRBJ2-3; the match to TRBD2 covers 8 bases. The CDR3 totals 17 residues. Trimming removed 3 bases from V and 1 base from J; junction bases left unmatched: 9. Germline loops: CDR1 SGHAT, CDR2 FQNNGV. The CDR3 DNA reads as TGTGCCAGCAGCTTGGCCCTACTAGCGGACGGCACAGATACGCAGTATTTT. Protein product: CASSLALLADGTDTQYF.

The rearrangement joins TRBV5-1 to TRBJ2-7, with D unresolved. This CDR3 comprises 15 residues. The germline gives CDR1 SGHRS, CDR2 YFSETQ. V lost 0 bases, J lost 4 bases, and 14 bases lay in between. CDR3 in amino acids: CASSLEDSVAYEQYF. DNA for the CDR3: TGCGCCAGCAGCTTGGAAGATTCAGTGGCTTACGAGCAGTACTTC.

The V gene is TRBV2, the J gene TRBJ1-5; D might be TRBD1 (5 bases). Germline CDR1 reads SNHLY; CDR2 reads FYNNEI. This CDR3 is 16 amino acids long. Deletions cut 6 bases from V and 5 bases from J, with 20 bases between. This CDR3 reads CASRNSQGSAHQPQHF. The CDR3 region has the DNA TGTGCCAGCAGAAATTCCCAGGGCTCAGCTCATCAGCCCCAGCATTTT.

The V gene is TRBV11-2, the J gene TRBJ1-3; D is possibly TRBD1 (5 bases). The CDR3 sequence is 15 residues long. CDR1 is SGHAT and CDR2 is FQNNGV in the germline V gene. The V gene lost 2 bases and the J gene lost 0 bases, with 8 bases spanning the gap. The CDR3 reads CASSLIQGSGNTIYF. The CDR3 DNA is TGTGCCAGCAGCTTAATTCAGGGCTCTGGAAACACCATATATTTT.

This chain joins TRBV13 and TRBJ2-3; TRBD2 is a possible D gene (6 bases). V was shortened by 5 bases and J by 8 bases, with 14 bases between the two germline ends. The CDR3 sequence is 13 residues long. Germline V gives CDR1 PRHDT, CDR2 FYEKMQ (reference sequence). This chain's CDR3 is CASSRPEGITQYF. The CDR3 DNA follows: TGTGCCAGCAGCCGCCCGGAGGGTATTACGCAGTATTTT. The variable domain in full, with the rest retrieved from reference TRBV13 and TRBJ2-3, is AAGVIQSPRHLIKEKRETATLKCYPIPRHDTVYWYQQGPGQDPQFLISFYEKMQSDKGSIPDRFSAQQFSDYHSELNMSSLELGDSALYFCASSRPEGITQYFGPGTRLTVL.

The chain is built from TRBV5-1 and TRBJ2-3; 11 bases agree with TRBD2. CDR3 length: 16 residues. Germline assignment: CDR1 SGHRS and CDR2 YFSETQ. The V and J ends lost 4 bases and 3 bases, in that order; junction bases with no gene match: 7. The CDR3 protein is CASSEKTSGITDTQYF. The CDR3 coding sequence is TGCGCCAGCAGCGAAAAGACTAGCGGGATTACAGATACGCAGTATTTT.

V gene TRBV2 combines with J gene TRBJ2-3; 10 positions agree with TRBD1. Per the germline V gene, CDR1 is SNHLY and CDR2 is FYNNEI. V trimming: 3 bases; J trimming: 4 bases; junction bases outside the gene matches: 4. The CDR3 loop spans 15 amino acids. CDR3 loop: CASSDRTGGADTQYF. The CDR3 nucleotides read TGTGCCAGCAGTGACCGGACAGGGGGTGCAGATACGCAGTATTTT.

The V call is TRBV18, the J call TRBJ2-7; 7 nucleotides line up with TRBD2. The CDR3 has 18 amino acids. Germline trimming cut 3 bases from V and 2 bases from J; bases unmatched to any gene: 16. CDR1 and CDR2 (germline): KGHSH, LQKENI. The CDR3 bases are TGTGCCAGCTCACCTCGGGGAGGGGCCCCTAAACCGACCTACGAGCAGTACTTC. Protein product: CASSPRGGAPKPTYEQYF.

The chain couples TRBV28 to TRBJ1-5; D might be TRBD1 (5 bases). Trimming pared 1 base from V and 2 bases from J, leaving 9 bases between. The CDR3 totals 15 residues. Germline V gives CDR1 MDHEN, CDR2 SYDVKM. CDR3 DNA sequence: TGTGCCAGCAGTTTATCAGGGTTGGGCAATCAGCCCCAGCATTTT. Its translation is CASSLSGLGNQPQHF.

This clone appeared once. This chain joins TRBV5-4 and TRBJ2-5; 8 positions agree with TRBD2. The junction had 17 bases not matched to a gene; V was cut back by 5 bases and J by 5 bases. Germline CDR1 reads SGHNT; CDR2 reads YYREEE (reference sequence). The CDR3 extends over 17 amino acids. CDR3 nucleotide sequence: TGTGCCAGCAGTCCCTCGGGGGGGGCCGGTGGCCGGGAGACCCAGTACTTC. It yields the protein CASSPSGGAGGRETQYF.